This is a list of T cell receptor beta chains from one sample in a study of T-cell memory formation after mild COVID-19. TCRdb analysed the 5' RACE reads with MiXCR anew, one entry per CDR3 protein. Of hundreds of thousands of distinct CDR3 sequences listed, 25% to 30% are singletons. Sample: PBMCs or a T cell subset sorted from them (not recorded which). Receptors originate from an adult woman who had mild COVID-19 (a few samples of this study predate the infection). Cell type and time point are not known. Both conserved end residues are part of each CDR3. A D gene is named only where the DNA matches it firmly.

j_call v_call d_call cdr3_aa
TRBJ2-1 TRBV27 NA CASSSQGTGLGQFF
TRBJ2-7 TRBV2 NA CASSDVRTYEQYF
TRBJ2-1 TRBV29-1 NA CSVGPTGRYNEQFF
TRBJ1-2 TRBV12-3/TRBV12-4 TRBD1 CASSRTGDAGYGYTF
TRBJ2-3 TRBV5-1 NA CASSSRDPRGDTQYF
TRBJ2-3 TRBV19 TRBD2 CASSNPGLASSDTQYF
TRBJ2-5 TRBV5-1 TRBD2 CASSPDFYSGSPRETQYF
TRBJ2-3 TRBV5-6 NA CASSTLAASTDTQYF
TRBJ2-3 TRBV9 TRBD1 CASSPKTGTDYTDTQYF
TRBJ2-1 TRBV7-2 TRBD2 CASSSPLAGGRGEQFF
TRBJ2-6 TRBV5-1 NA CASSSKTESGANVLTF
TRBJ2-2 TRBV24-1 NA CATSGPGGTGELFF
TRBJ2-7 TRBV6-5 NA CASSWKRTYEQYF
TRBJ2-1 TRBV11-2 TRBD2 CASSLDPPAGGRYNEQFF
TRBJ2-5 TRBV29-1 TRBD2 CSVEDYSGGALETQYF
TRBJ1-4 TRBV4-3 NA CASSHTLTASYEKLFF
TRBJ2-7 TRBV3-1 TRBD1 CASSRDRGRYEQYF
TRBJ2-3 TRBV2 NA CASRIGGGADTQYF
TRBJ2-2 TRBV28 TRBD1 CASSSPFQGASPLNTGELFF
TRBJ2-5 TRBV5-1 TRBD2 CASSLGTSGGPPWETQYF
TRBJ1-1 TRBV21-1 NA CASSKEVSRGCTEAFF
TRBJ1-1 TRBV20-1 TRBD1 CRVTGGTEAFF
TRBJ2-5 TRBV5-1 NA CASRVGSDQTQYF